These 28 T cell receptor beta chains came from one sample sequenced in a study of shared clonotypes between healthy human individuals. TCRdb keeps only in-frame clones here, not all; method: immunoSEQ multiplex PCR. Found here are some 1,900,000 clones, about 94% of them singletons; the top ten hold 1.2%. Positive CCR7 selection of CD45RO-negative cells yielded the naive CD8 cells, and terminally differentiated effector memory CD45RA+ cells were excluded. Sequencing was performed on naive CD8+ T cells sorted from blood. These receptors were obtained from a man in his late teens or twenties in good health.

This clone was picked up one time. The rearrangement joins TRBV10-3 to TRBJ2-7, with a weak D call TRBD2 (5 bases). This CDR3 is built from 14 residues. With 2 bases removed from V and 5 bases from J, the gap between germline ends came to 13 bases. The germline V gene has CDR1 ENHRY and CDR2 SYGVKD. The CDR3 nucleotides are TGTGCCATCAGTGAGGCGGGCAGCCCACACGAGCAGTACTTC. Translated, it gives CAISEAGSPHEQYF.

With regard to this clone: The same CDR3 can be traced to other DNA sequences in this sample. V is TRBV7-9 and J is TRBJ2-7; D is unclear. Germline CDR1 reads SEHNR; CDR2 reads FQNEAQ (reference sequence). The CDR3 spans 12 residues. Deletions cut 3 bases from V and 1 base from J, with 4 bases between. The CDR3 DNA is TGTGCCAGCAGCTTTGAGTCCTACGAGCAGTACTTC. It codes for CASSFESYEQYF.

This chain joins TRBV6-1 and TRBJ2-1, with a weak D call TRBD1 (7 bases). The CDR3 is 17 residues long. The V end lost 0 bases, the J end lost 3 bases, and 15 bases lay between the germline ends. Germline CDR1 and CDR2: MNHNS and SASEGT. This CDR3 reads CASSEAGWQGGYNEQFF. The CDR3 nucleotides read TGTGCCAGCAGTGAAGCCGGGTGGCAGGGGGGCTACAATGAGCAGTTCTTC.

The V call is TRBV2, the J call TRBJ2-5; 11 nucleotides line up with TRBD2. With 6 bases clipped from V and 3 bases from J, the junction kept 3 bases outside the gene matches. The CDR3 consists of 14 residues. The germline V gene encodes CDR1 SNHLY and CDR2 FYNNEI. In DNA form, the CDR3 reads TGTGCCAGCAGCCAACTAGCGGGGGAAGAGACCCAGTACTTC. Encoded protein: CASSQLAGEETQYF.

The chain is built from TRBV7-9 and TRBJ2-7, with TRBD2 as a possible D gene (5 bases). Germline V CDR1 and CDR2: SEHNR, FQNEAQ (reference sequence). The V end was cut by 6 bases, the J end by 0 bases, with 9 bases between. The CDR3 is made up of 13 amino acids. CDR3 in amino acids: CASRAGASYEQYF. The CDR3 bases are TGTGCCAGCAGGGCGGGTGCCTCCTACGAGCAGTACTTC.

The V gene is TRBV6-5, the J gene TRBJ2-3; D might be TRBD2 (5 bases). The V end was cut by 6 bases, the J end by 2 bases, with 15 bases between. This CDR3 has 15 amino acids. Germline V gene lookup returns CDR1 MNHEY and CDR2 SVGAGI. CDR3 sequence (DNA): TGTGCCAGCAGCCCCGGACTCGGCAACACAGATACGCAGTATTTT. Encoded protein: CASSPGLGNTDTQYF.

The V and J genes are TRBV9 and TRBJ2-1; 10 bases fit TRBD2. There are 16 residues in the CDR3. V lost 2 bases and J lost 3; bases outside the gene matches: 5. Germline CDR1 SGDLS, CDR2 YYNGEE. The CDR3 coding sequence is TGTGCCAGCAGCGTTGTCCCTAGCGGGAGCTACAATGAGCAGTTCTTC. This translates into CASSVVPSGSYNEQFF.

Written as DNA, the CDR3 is TGCGCCAGCAGCCAAGGGGGTCTAGCGGGAGGATTTACCGGGGAGCTGTTTTTT. Translation: CASSQGGLAGGFTGELFF. The gene calls are TRBV4-1 and TRBJ2-2; 11 bases agree with TRBD2. Germline V gene data show CDR1 as MGHRA and CDR2 as YSYEKL. Trimming cost V 1 base and J 5 bases; bases outside gene matches: 9. The CDR3 covers 18 residues.

The genes are TRBV28 and TRBJ1-2, with D uncertain. V dropped 5 bases and J dropped 4 bases, with 11 bases sitting between them. This CDR3 contains 13 residues. Germline V lookup: CDR1 MDHEN, CDR2 SYDVKM. The CDR3 spells CASSTGWVYGYTF. Here the CDR3 DNA reads TGTGCCAGCAGTACGGGATGGGTCTATGGCTACACCTTC.

The chain is built from TRBV27 and TRBJ2-5, with no clear D. V lost 8 bases and J lost 7, with 11 bases in between. CDR1 is MNHEY and CDR2 is SMNVEV in the germline V gene (reference sequence). The CDR3 has 11 amino acids. Written as DNA, the CDR3 is TGTGCCAGCGGAGTCGTATCGACCCAGTACTTC. It encodes CASGVVSTQYF.

The chain recombines TRBV5-1 with TRBJ1-1; the D gene is possibly TRBD1 (6 bases). The CDR3 sequence is 14 residues long. The germline gives CDR1 SGHRS, CDR2 YFSETQ. The V gene lost 3 bases and the J gene lost 6 bases, with 15 bases spanning the gap. In nucleotides, the CDR3 is TGCGCCAGCAGCTCGACAGGAAGTAGCGCTGAAGCTTTCTTT. Amino acid sequence: CASSSTGSSAEAFF.

This chain uses TRBV4-1 with TRBJ2-1; the D is unclear. Trimming removed 3 bases from V and 8 bases from J, with 8 bases in between. CDR1 and CDR2 (germline): MGHRA, YSYEKL. CDR3 size: 12 residues. As DNA, the CDR3 is TGCGCCAGCAGCCAGGATTTCTATGAGCAGTTCTTC. Its translation: CASSQDFYEQFF.

This chain links TRBV19 with TRBJ2-1; 7 positions agree with TRBD1. Germline assignment: CDR1 LNHDA and CDR2 SQIVND (reference sequence). The CDR3 is made up of 11 amino acids. V lost 7 bases and J lost 7; bases outside the gene matches: 1. The CDR3 is CASTRGNEQFF. The CDR3 DNA is TGTGCCAGTACCAGGGGGAATGAGCAGTTCTTC.

The chain couples TRBV11-2 to TRBJ2-7; D perhaps matches TRBD2 (6 bases). The germline V and J ends were trimmed by 0 bases and 6 bases, with 18 bases remaining between them. CDR1 and CDR2 (germline): SGHAT, FQNNGV. The CDR3 totals 16 residues. The CDR3: CASSLEADTRRGEQYF. CDR3 nucleotide sequence: TGTGCCAGCAGCTTAGAGGCAGATACGCGGAGGGGCGAGCAGTACTTC.

CDR3 bases: TGTGCCAGCAGCTTTGGCAGGGTGGAGACCCAGTACTTC. Its protein product is CASSFGRVETQYF. The V call is TRBV7-2, the J call TRBJ2-5, with D perhaps TRBD1 (5 bases). V gave up 3 bases and J gave up 5 bases, with 10 bases separating them. The CDR3 has 13 amino acids. Germline CDR1 SGHTA, CDR2 FQGNSA.

The J gene is TRBJ2-5, the V gene TRBV5-1; 9 bases match TRBD2. J gave up 2 bases and V 4 bases, and 9 bases lay outside the gene matches. CDR1 is SGHRS, CDR2 YFSETQ, per germline. The CDR3 has 16 amino acids. In DNA, the CDR3 is TGCGCCAGCAGCCCGTTTTATAGCGGGGGACAAGAGACCCAGTACTTC. Protein: CASSPFYSGGQETQYF.

The CDR3 spells CASSYSLRTSGETQYF. In nucleotides, the CDR3 is TGTGCCAGCAGTTACTCGCTTAGGACTAGCGGAGAGACCCAGTACTTC. The chain joins TRBV6-6 to TRBJ2-5, with 10 positions matching TRBD2. CDR1 and CDR2 (germline): MNHNY, SVGAGI (reference sequence). Germline trimming cut 0 bases from V and 4 bases from J; bases unmatched to any gene: 5. This CDR3 is built from 16 residues.

The J gene is TRBJ2-3, the V gene TRBV15, with D possibly matching TRBD2 (5 bases). CDR3 size: 18 residues. With 1 base removed from V and 0 bases from J, the gap between germline ends came to 17 bases. Germline-derived CDR1 and CDR2 are LNHNV and YYDKDF (reference sequence). In DNA, the CDR3 is TGTGCCACCAGCAGAGCCCCCTCTTACGGAGGAAGCACAGATACGCAGTATTTT. It encodes CATSRAPSYGGSTDTQYF.

The V gene is TRBV4-1, the J gene TRBJ2-2; 7 bases align to TRBD1. Germline V lookup: CDR1 MGHRA, CDR2 YSYEKL. The CDR3 spans 15 residues. J lost 5 bases, V lost 2 bases, and 5 bases had no gene match. In nucleotides, the CDR3 is TGCGCCAGCAGCCAAAAACAGGGGATGACCGGGGAGCTGTTTTTT. Its protein product is CASSQKQGMTGELFF.

The rearrangement links TRBV6-1 to TRBJ2-7; D unresolved. Trimming took 0 bases from V and 2 from J, leaving 11 bases between them. The CDR3 covers 15 residues. CDR1 is MNHNS, CDR2 SASEGT, per germline. CDR3 residues: CASSEARTAAYEQYF. The CDR3 DNA reads as TGTGCCAGCAGTGAAGCAAGAACGGCAGCCTACGAGCAGTACTTC.

Only one count was recorded for this clone. CDR3 region: CASSRSPDTQYF. The CDR3 coding sequence is TGCGCCAGCAGCCGGTCCCCAGATACGCAGTATTTT. The chain joins TRBV4-1 to TRBJ2-3; D gene uncertain. V was shortened by 4 bases and J by 4 bases, with 6 bases between the two germline ends. Germline V gene lookup returns CDR1 MGHRA and CDR2 YSYEKL. This CDR3 has 12 amino acids.

The V and J genes are TRBV9 and TRBJ1-2; D unresolved. The CDR3 sequence is 15 residues long. From germline, CDR1 is SGDLS and CDR2 YYNGEE. V lost 0 bases and J lost 0, with 9 bases in between. CDR3 amino acids: CASSVGAATNYGYTF. CDR3 DNA sequence: TGTGCCAGCAGCGTAGGAGCGGCCACTAACTATGGCTACACCTTC.

This chain connects TRBV28 to TRBJ1-6; D uncertain. The V and J ends lost 5 bases and 6 bases respectively, with 14 bases between them. The CDR3 sequence is 15 residues long. Germline V gene data show CDR1 as MDHEN and CDR2 as SYDVKM. The CDR3 is CASSPAGWANSPLHF. CDR3 DNA: TGTGCCAGCAGTCCGGCCGGATGGGCTAATTCACCCCTCCACTTT.

The CDR3 sequence: CAISEGQGTQPQHF. CDR3 DNA: TGTGCCATCAGTGAGGGACAGGGAACCCAGCCCCAGCATTTT. V and J are TRBV10-3 and TRBJ1-5; 8 bases map to TRBD1. In germline, CDR1 is ENHRY, CDR2 SYGVKD. V dropped 2 bases and J dropped 7; count of bases not matched to a gene: 4. The CDR3 runs 14 residues.

The chain uses TRBV13 and TRBJ2-1; 9 bases agree with TRBD2. The J segment lost 0 bases and the V segment lost 5 bases, leaving 5 bases of the junction unmatched. CDR3 length: 16 residues. Germline-derived CDR1 and CDR2 are PRHDT and FYEKMQ (reference sequence). This CDR3 reads CASSMYSGSSYNEQFF. The CDR3 nucleotides are TGTGCCAGCAGCATGTATAGCGGGAGCTCCTACAATGAGCAGTTCTTC.

The chain links TRBV9 to TRBJ2-7; 9 bases agree with TRBD2. The CDR3 runs 15 residues. J gave up 6 bases and V 0 bases, and 7 bases lay outside the gene matches. Germline V gene lookup returns CDR1 SGDLS and CDR2 YYNGEE. The CDR3 sequence is CASSVAGGGAGEQYF. The CDR3 nucleotides read TGTGCCAGCAGCGTAGCCGGCGGGGGGGCCGGCGAGCAGTACTTC.

V usage is TRBV27 and J usage is TRBJ1-2; D ambiguous. Trimming shortened V by 1 base and J by 6 bases, and 9 bases separated the two germline ends. The CDR3 is made up of 13 amino acids. CDR1 and CDR2 from the germline V gene are MNHEY and SMNVEV (reference sequence). CDR3 in amino acids: CASSLLEGNGYTF. Written as DNA, the CDR3 is TGTGCCAGCAGTTTATTAGAGGGCAATGGCTACACCTTC.

Worth noting for this clone: One end of the junction fails to match germline, which may point to a read error. This CDR3 is CASSLDWGTNTEASF. DNA of the CDR3: TGTGCCAGCAGCCTAGACTGGGGGACGAACACTGAAGCTTCCTTT. V gene TRBV7-8 combines with J gene TRBJ1-1; tentatively, D is TRBD1 (5 bases). This CDR3 has 15 residues. CDR1 and CDR2 from the germline V gene are SGHVS and FQNEAQ.